A single sample is the source of the 23 T cell receptor beta chains below, sequenced in a study of early T cells in non-severe SARS-CoV-2 infection. TCRdb reprocessed the 5' RACE reads with MiXCR, giving one entry per CDR3 protein. In the table there are 80,000 to 100,000 distinct CDR3 sequences, approximately 15% of which are singletons. The specimen sequenced was whole blood. The origin of the receptors is an adult who was a healthcare worker with PCR-confirmed SARS-CoV-2 infection or an uninfected control (not recorded which).

This clonotype was picked up many times. The genes are TRBV3-1 and TRBJ2-7, with D perhaps matching TRBD1 (6 bases). The CDR3 runs 15 residues. V lost 1 base and J 6 bases, leaving 16 bases between the germline ends. Germline lookup yields CDR1 LGHDT and CDR2 YNNKEL (reference sequence). The CDR3 reads CASSQGRTGPGEQYF. For the CDR3, the DNA is TGTGCCAGCAGCCAAGGCCGAACAGGGCCTGGCGAGCAGTACTTC.

This chain uses TRBV27 with TRBJ2-2; D is uncertain. Germline CDR1 is MNHEY and CDR2 is SMNVEV (reference sequence). This CDR3 has 13 amino acids. V was cut by 7 bases and J by 7 bases, with 13 bases left in between. The CDR3 DNA follows: TGTGCCAGCACCCTGATTTCTGGCGGGGAGCTGTTTTTT. This encodes CASTLISGGELFF.

This clonotype was counted at least ten times. V usage is TRBV11-2 and J usage is TRBJ2-1, with D unresolved. Trimming stripped 1 base from V and 5 bases from J, with 6 bases between. CDR1 is SGHAT, CDR2 FQNNGV, per germline. The CDR3 loop spans 13 amino acids. CDR3 loop: CASSLGRDNEQFF. CDR3 DNA: TGTGCCAGCAGCTTAGGACGAGACAATGAGCAGTTCTTC.

This clonotype was detected only a few times. The V gene is TRBV5-4, the J gene TRBJ1-2; the D gene is possibly TRBD1 (5 bases). Germline CDR1 and CDR2: SGHNT and YYREEE (reference sequence). V lost 6 bases to trimming and J lost 4 bases, with 16 bases between them. The CDR3 sequence is 14 residues long. The CDR3 sequence: CASIPGGGGYGYTF. The CDR3 DNA sequence: TGTGCCAGCATCCCTGGGGGGGGAGGCTATGGCTACACCTTC.

The gene calls are TRBV6-6 and TRBJ2-7; weak D call: TRBD1 (5 bases). This CDR3 is 15 amino acids long. With 5 bases removed from V and 2 bases from J, the gap between germline ends came to 16 bases. Germline assignment: CDR1 MNHNY and CDR2 SVGAGI (reference sequence). CDR3: CASSQGDPGPYEQYF. CDR3 nucleotides: TGTGCCAGCAGTCAAGGGGATCCGGGCCCCTACGAGCAGTACTTC.

This clonotype was seen only a few times. V is TRBV11-2 and J is TRBJ1-1; D is uncertain. This CDR3 contains 12 residues. V dropped 4 bases and J dropped 7 bases, with 10 bases sitting between them. CDR1 is SGHAT, CDR2 FQNNGV, per germline. The DNA for the CDR3 is TGTGCCAGCAGCTACCCAGGTTTTGAAGCTTTCTTT. This sequence encodes CASSYPGFEAFF.

The chain employs TRBV10-3 and TRBJ1-2; D is possibly TRBD1 (6 bases). Germline lookup yields CDR1 ENHRY and CDR2 SYGVKD. This CDR3 has 15 amino acids. Trimming left V 10 bases short and J 4 bases short, with 22 bases between. The CDR3 region has the DNA TGTGCCACCGACCGAGGCTGGGGGCAAGGCTATGGCTACACCTTC. It translates to CATDRGWGQGYGYTF.

The chain recombines TRBV7-9 with TRBJ2-1, with 8 nucleotides matching TRBD1. Trimming at V came to 7 bases and at J to 0 bases, leaving 5 bases not matched to a gene. Germline CDR1 reads SEHNR; CDR2 reads FQNEAQ (reference sequence). The CDR3 runs 15 residues. The CDR3 coding sequence is TGTGCCAGCATCCGGACAGGGAGCTCCTACAATGAGCAGTTCTTC. Translating it yields CASIRTGSSYNEQFF.

This rearrangement joins TRBV7-9 to TRBJ1-1; the D is unclear. CDR1 SEHNR and CDR2 FQNEAQ come from the germline V gene (reference sequence). V was shortened by 7 bases and J by 1 base, with 13 bases between the two germline ends. CDR3 size: 14 residues. CDR3 in DNA: TGTGCCAGCACTCCCTCGCCAGCGAACACTGAAGCTTTCTTT. Its translation is CASTPSPANTEAFF.

This clonotype appeared once. The chain is built from TRBV20-1 and TRBJ2-5, with D unresolved. The CDR3 is made up of 11 amino acids. Trimming pared 3 bases from V and 5 bases from J, leaving 7 bases between. The germline gives CDR1 DFQATT, CDR2 SNEGSKA (reference sequence). CDR3 sequence reads: CSASQPETQYF. For the CDR3, the DNA is TGCAGTGCTAGTCAGCCGGAGACCCAGTACTTC.

The V gene is TRBV11-2, the J gene TRBJ2-7; D is unclear. In germline, CDR1 is SGHAT, CDR2 FQNNGV. This CDR3 spans 16 amino acids. The ends were cut back, 2 bases at V and 0 bases at J, with 14 bases in the middle. CDR3 residues: CASSLILARHSYEQYF. In DNA form, the CDR3 reads TGTGCCAGCAGCTTAATTCTCGCCAGGCACTCCTACGAGCAGTACTTC.

This clonotype was seen at least ten times. The chain recombines TRBV7-3 with TRBJ1-6; D gene unclear. CDR3 length equals 13 residues. V gave up 2 bases and J gave up 13 bases, with 12 bases separating them. The V gene's germline CDR1 is SGHTA and CDR2 FQGTGA. CDR3 sequence (DNA): TGTGCCAGCAGCTTATTGCCAGATAGGCCCCTCCACTTT. It yields the protein CASSLLPDRPLHF.

This clonotype was detected ten times or more. The V call is TRBV28, the J call TRBJ2-1; 12 nucleotides agree with TRBD2. The V gene end was trimmed by 2 bases and the J gene end by 8 bases; junction bases not matched to a gene: 7. The CDR3 contains 16 residues. CDR1 MDHEN and CDR2 SYDVKM come from the germline V gene. The CDR3, as DNA: TGTGCCAGCAGTTTACCGGGACTAGCGGGTAGGGATGAGCAGTTCTTC. It specifies CASSLPGLAGRDEQFF. The entire variable domain, with the rest obtained from reference TRBV28 and TRBJ2-1, is as follows: DVKVTQSSRYLVKRTGEKVFLECVQDMDHENMFWYRQDPGLGLRLIYFSYDVKMKEKGDIPEGYSVSREKKERFSLILESASTNQTSMYLCASSLPGLAGRDEQFFGPGTRLTVL.

CDR3 in DNA: TGTGCCAGCAGCGCGCGGACAGCCTATGGCTACACCTTC. Residues: CASSARTAYGYTF. The rearrangement uses TRBV9 and TRBJ1-2, with a weak D call TRBD1 (6 bases). Germline V gives CDR1 SGDLS, CDR2 YYNGEE. The CDR3 covers 13 residues. The V end lost 3 bases, the J end lost 4 bases, and 10 bases lay between the germline ends.

The table lists this clonotype with many counts. The chain joins TRBV19 to TRBJ1-5; D unresolved. Germline assignment: CDR1 LNHDA and CDR2 SQIVND (reference sequence). CDR3 size: 14 residues. The V end lost 3 bases, the J end lost 4 bases, and 10 bases lay between the germline ends. CDR3 DNA sequence: TGTGCCAGTAGTATTTCTGGTGGAAATCAGCCCCAGCATTTT. Its protein is CASSISGGNQPQHF. Using reference TRBV19 and TRBJ1-5 for the parts outside the CDR3, the full variable domain is DGGITQSPKYLFRKEGQNVTLSCEQNLNHDAMYWYRQDPGQGLRLIYYSQIVNDFQKGDIAEGYSVSREKKESFPLTVTSAQKNPTAFYLCASSISGGNQPQHFGDGTRLSIL.

The chain carries TRBV20-1 and TRBJ1-1, with a tentative D call TRBD1 (5 bases). Germline lookup yields CDR1 DFQATT and CDR2 SNEGSKA (reference sequence). This CDR3 region has 14 residues. Trimming removed 0 bases at V and 14 bases at J, with 22 bases between. Written as DNA, the CDR3 is TGCAGTGCTAGAGACGCAGGGACCGGGACCATCTCCTTCTTT. This encodes CSARDAGTGTISFF.

The V call is TRBV28, the J call TRBJ1-6; weak D call: TRBD1 (5 bases). This CDR3 region has 14 residues. Trimming cost V 5 bases and J 9 bases, with 14 bases left between them. The germline gives CDR1 MDHEN, CDR2 SYDVKM. DNA of the CDR3: TGTGCCAGCAGTACCGGGGCAGGGCGTTCACCCCTCCACTTT. Translation: CASSTGAGRSPLHF.

There are a few counts of this clonotype. The V and J genes are TRBV20-1 and TRBJ2-5, with TRBD2 identical over 11 bases. V gave up 3 bases and J gave up 5 bases; unmatched junction bases: 5. The germline CDR1 and CDR2 sequences are DFQATT and SNEGSKA (reference sequence). The CDR3 has 14 residues. The CDR3 reads CSASSGGALETQYF. Here the CDR3 DNA reads TGCAGTGCTAGTAGCGGGGGGGCCCTGGAGACCCAGTACTTC.

This clonotype was counted ten times or more. The chain employs TRBV30 and TRBJ2-5; D not resolved. The V gene's germline CDR1 is GTSNPN and CDR2 SVGIG (reference sequence). V lost 0 bases, J lost 4 bases, and 9 bases lay in between. The CDR3 consists of 13 residues. DNA of the CDR3: TGTGCCTGGAGTGTACGGGTTAGAGAGACCCAGTACTTC. This translates into CAWSVRVRETQYF.

This clonotype was observed a few times. This chain joins TRBV6-2 or TRBV6-3 and TRBJ2-3; 8 positions match TRBD1. J lost 4 bases, V lost 2 bases, and 14 bases had no gene match. Germline CDR1 is MNHEY and CDR2 is SVGEGT. The CDR3 is made up of 18 amino acids. As DNA, the CDR3 is TGTGCCAGCAGTTACAGCAGTGGGGGCAGGGGGCGCGCAGATACGCAGTATTTT. Its protein product is CASSYSSGGRGRADTQYF.

This clonotype was found a few times. V gene TRBV10-3 combines with J gene TRBJ1-3; D is perhaps TRBD1 (5 bases). The CDR3 loop spans 14 amino acids. Trimming took off 4 bases at V and 1 base at J, with 8 bases between the two ends. Looked up from germline, CDR1 is ENHRY and CDR2 is SYGVKD. The chain's CDR3 is CAISAQVSGNTIYF. Here the CDR3 DNA reads TGTGCCATCAGTGCACAGGTTTCTGGAAACACCATATATTTT.

This clonotype was seen only a few times. The gene calls are TRBV19 and TRBJ1-5; TRBD1 might be the D (5 bases). In germline, CDR1 is LNHDA, CDR2 SQIVND (reference sequence). V lost 1 base and J 3 bases, leaving 10 bases between the germline ends. The CDR3 covers 15 residues. DNA for the CDR3: TGTGCCAGTAGTATAGGAGGGGCCTTCAATCAGCCCCAGCATTTT. This translates into CASSIGGAFNQPQHF.

This clonotype was seen a handful of times. This chain links TRBV2 with TRBJ1-5; D unresolved. CDR1 is SNHLY and CDR2 is FYNNEI in the germline V gene. V was cut by 1 base and J by 5 bases, with 3 bases left in between. CDR3 length: 12 residues. CDR3 region: CASSEGYQPQHF. DNA of the CDR3: TGTGCCAGCAGTGAAGGATATCAGCCCCAGCATTTT.